The rows below give T cell receptor beta chains drawn from one sample of a study of shared clonotypes between healthy human individuals. Generated by immunoSEQ multiplex PCR, the TCRdb table keeps only in-frame clones and is missing some. The sample shows about 2.3 million clones, 80% to 95% of them seen only once. The source material was naive CD4+ T cells from PBMCs. These receptors were collected from a man between 18 and 35 years old in good health. Some clones in this sample may be carry-over from other donors' samples. CDR3s include the opening cysteine and the closing phenylalanine or tryptophan. The D gene is left open where the match is weak. The size entry is marked missing in some rows and otherwise reads once, few, many or a size class.

cdr3_length: 15
clone_size: .
j_call: TRBJ1-5
v_call: TRBV19
d_call: TRBD1
cdr3_aa: CASSKTGTANQPQHF
cdr3_nt: TGTGCCAGTAGTAAAACCGGGACAGCAAATCAGCCCCAGCATTTT

cdr3_length: 15
clone_size: .
j_call: TRBJ1-4
v_call: TRBV4-1
d_call: TRBD1
cdr3_aa: CASSPVFRGDEKLFF
cdr3_nt: TGCGCCAGCAGTCCCGTCTTCAGGGGGGATGAAAAACTGTTTTTT

cdr3_length: 16
clone_size: .
j_call: TRBJ2-1
v_call: TRBV5-1
d_call: TRBD2
cdr3_aa: CASSLVSGRAYNEQFF
cdr3_nt: TGCGCCAGCAGCTTGGTTAGCGGGAGGGCCTACAATGAGCAGTTCTTC

cdr3_length: 13
clone_size: .
j_call: TRBJ2-3
v_call: TRBV11-1
d_call: .
cdr3_aa: CASSFPETDTQYF
cdr3_nt: TGTGCCAGCAGCTTTCCTGAGACAGATACGCAGTATTTT

cdr3_length: 15
clone_size: .
j_call: TRBJ2-1
v_call: TRBV6-1
d_call: TRBD2
cdr3_aa: CASNRSGGPHNEQFF
cdr3_nt: TGTGCCAGCAACCGTAGCGGGGGGCCCCACAATGAGCAGTTCTTC

cdr3_length: 17
clone_size: .
j_call: TRBJ2-3
v_call: TRBV9
d_call: .
cdr3_aa: CASSVGGQGGSTDTQYF
cdr3_nt: TGTGCCAGCAGCGTAGGTGGGCAGGGTGGGAGCACAGATACGCAGTATTTT

cdr3_length: 15
clone_size: .
j_call: TRBJ1-2
v_call: TRBV6-5
d_call: .
cdr3_aa: CASSPYRKGNYGYTF
cdr3_nt: TGTGCCAGCAGCCCCTATCGTAAAGGGAACTATGGCTACACCTTC

cdr3_length: 16
clone_size: .
j_call: TRBJ2-3
v_call: TRBV19
d_call: .
cdr3_aa: CASSDPSSALTDTQYF
cdr3_nt: TGTGCCAGTAGTGACCCCTCTAGCGCCCTCACAGATACGCAGTATTTT

cdr3_length: 11
clone_size: once
j_call: TRBJ2-1
v_call: TRBV20-1
d_call: TRBD2
cdr3_aa: CSASRTSGGFF
cdr3_nt: TGCAGTGCGAGCAGGACTAGCGGGGGTTTCTTC

cdr3_length: 16
clone_size: .
j_call: TRBJ2-7
v_call: TRBV5-1
d_call: TRBD1
cdr3_aa: CASSFPLGQGIYEQYF
cdr3_nt: TGCGCCAGCAGCTTTCCCTTGGGACAGGGGATCTACGAGCAGTACTTC

cdr3_length: 14
clone_size: .
j_call: TRBJ2-7
v_call: TRBV6-5
d_call: TRBD1
cdr3_aa: CASRPGQGAYEQYF
cdr3_nt: TGTGCCAGCCGACCGGGACAGGGGGCATACGAGCAGTACTTC

cdr3_length: 13
clone_size: .
j_call: TRBJ2-4
v_call: TRBV7-2
d_call: .
cdr3_aa: CASSAYSTNIQYF
cdr3_nt: TGTGCCAGCAGCGCATACTCTACAAACATTCAGTACTTC

cdr3_length: 14
clone_size: .
j_call: TRBJ2-4
v_call: TRBV28
d_call: TRBD2
cdr3_aa: CASSRGSAKNIQYF
cdr3_nt: TGTGCCAGCAGCCGCGGGAGCGCCAAAAACATTCAGTACTTC

cdr3_length: 16
clone_size: .
j_call: TRBJ1-1
v_call: TRBV11-2
d_call: .
cdr3_aa: CASSLDSGQGKPEAFF
cdr3_nt: TGTGCCAGCAGCTTAGATTCCGGGCAGGGGAAGCCTGAAGCTTTCTTT

cdr3_length: 17
clone_size: .
j_call: TRBJ2-2
v_call: TRBV28
d_call: TRBD1
cdr3_aa: CASSLGQSTANTGELFF
cdr3_nt: TGTGCCAGCAGTTTGGGACAGTCAACCGCGAACACCGGGGAGCTGTTTTTT

cdr3_length: 14
clone_size: .
j_call: TRBJ2-7
v_call: TRBV7-8
d_call: .
cdr3_aa: CASSSRSVFYEQYF
cdr3_nt: TGTGCCAGCAGCTCCCGTTCGGTCTTCTACGAGCAGTACTTC

cdr3_length: 17
clone_size: .
j_call: TRBJ2-6
v_call: TRBV9
d_call: .
cdr3_aa: CASSALTGGSGANVLTF
cdr3_nt: TGTGCCAGCAGCGCACTAACTGGGGGCTCTGGGGCCAACGTCCTGACTTTC

cdr3_length: 16
clone_size: .
j_call: TRBJ2-5
v_call: TRBV7-9
d_call: .
cdr3_aa: CASSLGLGGAQETQYF
cdr3_nt: TGTGCCAGCAGCTTAGGACTCGGCGGGGCCCAAGAGACCCAGTACTTC

cdr3_length: 16
clone_size: .
j_call: TRBJ2-7
v_call: TRBV4-1
d_call: .
cdr3_aa: CASSPGYSGLNYEQYF
cdr3_nt: TGCGCCAGCAGCCCAGGATATTCGGGGCTAAACTACGAGCAGTACTTC

cdr3_length: 13
clone_size: .
j_call: TRBJ1-1
v_call: TRBV29-1
d_call: .
cdr3_aa: CSVGYDRNTEAFF
cdr3_nt: TGCAGCGTTGGGTATGATCGAAACACTGAAGCTTTCTTT

cdr3_length: 12
clone_size: .
j_call: TRBJ1-5
v_call: TRBV2
d_call: .
cdr3_aa: CASKGSNQPQHF
cdr3_nt: TGTGCCAGCAAGGGCAGCAATCAGCCCCAGCATTTT

cdr3_length: 13
clone_size: .
j_call: TRBJ1-5
v_call: TRBV5-8
d_call: .
cdr3_aa: CASSLEAGQPQHF
cdr3_nt: TGTGCCAGCAGCTTGGAGGCTGGTCAGCCCCAGCATTTT

cdr3_length: 16
clone_size: .
j_call: TRBJ2-5
v_call: TRBV5-8
d_call: TRBD1
cdr3_aa: CASSLDLDRGRGTQYF
cdr3_nt: TGTGCCAGCAGCTTGGATCTGGACAGGGGGAGGGGGACCCAGTACTTC

cdr3_length: 13
clone_size: once
j_call: TRBJ2-2
v_call: TRBV6-5
d_call: .
cdr3_aa: CASRLGNTGELFF
cdr3_nt: TGTGCCAGCCGCCTCGGGAACACCGGGGAGCTGTTTTTT

cdr3_length: 13
clone_size: .
j_call: TRBJ1-2
v_call: TRBV14
d_call: .
cdr3_aa: CASSQVGTRGYTF
cdr3_nt: TGTGCCAGCAGCCAAGTAGGAACCCGTGGCTACACCTTC

cdr3_length: 15
clone_size: .
j_call: TRBJ1-1
v_call: TRBV7-8
d_call: TRBD1
cdr3_aa: CASSTTTGGFTEAFF
cdr3_nt: TGTGCCAGCAGCACAACGACAGGGGGGTTCACTGAAGCTTTCTTT

cdr3_length: 15
clone_size: .
j_call: TRBJ2-1
v_call: TRBV7-8
d_call: TRBD2
cdr3_aa: CASSLSGLAGDEQFF
cdr3_nt: TGTGCCAGCAGCTTATCAGGACTAGCGGGAGATGAGCAGTTCTTC

cdr3_length: 13
clone_size: .
j_call: TRBJ1-2
v_call: TRBV28
d_call: .
cdr3_aa: CASCYLSGGGYTF
cdr3_nt: TGTGCCAGCTGCTATCTCAGCGGAGGTGGCTACACCTTC

cdr3_length: 15
clone_size: once
j_call: TRBJ2-7
v_call: TRBV5-1
d_call: TRBD1
cdr3_aa: CASSLITGGSYEQYF
cdr3_nt: TGCGCCAGCAGCTTGATCACAGGGGGCTCCTACGAGCAGTACTTC

cdr3_length: 16
clone_size: once
j_call: TRBJ2-7
v_call: TRBV7-9
d_call: .
cdr3_aa: CASSPWGSHRAYEQYF
cdr3_nt: TGTGCCAGCAGCCCATGGGGGTCCCACCGGGCCTACGAGCAGTACTTC

cdr3_length: 17
clone_size: .
j_call: TRBJ2-7
v_call: TRBV7-7
d_call: .
cdr3_aa: CASSTQTGHLPPYEQYF
cdr3_nt: TGTGCCAGCAGCACCCAAACAGGGCACTTACCCCCCTACGAGCAGTACTTC

cdr3_length: 14
clone_size: .
j_call: TRBJ2-7
v_call: TRBV18
d_call: TRBD1
cdr3_aa: CASSPGTAYYEQYF
cdr3_nt: TGTGCCAGCTCACCCGGGACAGCTTACTACGAGCAGTACTTC

cdr3_length: 13
clone_size: .
j_call: TRBJ1-5
v_call: TRBV19
d_call: .
cdr3_aa: CATKRSLNQPQHF
cdr3_nt: TGTGCCACCAAAAGGAGTCTTAATCAGCCCCAGCATTTT

cdr3_length: 13
clone_size: .
j_call: TRBJ2-7
v_call: TRBV5-4
d_call: .
cdr3_aa: CASSSGPGGEQYF
cdr3_nt: TGTGCCAGCAGTTCGGGACCCGGAGGCGAGCAGTACTTC

cdr3_length: 14
clone_size: .
j_call: TRBJ1-5
v_call: TRBV6-1
d_call: TRBD1
cdr3_aa: CASAEQGTHQPQHF
cdr3_nt: TGTGCCAGCGCGGAACAGGGGACCCATCAGCCCCAGCATTTT

cdr3_length: 13
clone_size: .
j_call: TRBJ1-1
v_call: TRBV29-1
d_call: .
cdr3_aa: CSVLGGRVTEAFF
cdr3_nt: TGCAGCGTTCTTGGGGGCAGGGTCACTGAAGCTTTCTTT

cdr3_length: 15
clone_size: .
j_call: TRBJ2-1
v_call: TRBV10-1
d_call: .
cdr3_aa: CATVPQSGLYNEQFF
cdr3_nt: TGCGCCACCGTGCCCCAAAGCGGGCTTTACAATGAGCAGTTCTTC

cdr3_length: 13
clone_size: .
j_call: TRBJ1-6
v_call: TRBV5-6
d_call: .
cdr3_aa: CASSLAVDSPLHF
cdr3_nt: TGTGCCAGCAGCTTGGCGGTGGACTCACCCCTCCACTTT

cdr3_length: 15
clone_size: .
j_call: TRBJ2-1
v_call: TRBV7-9
d_call: TRBD2
cdr3_aa: CASSPGTSGSNEQFF
cdr3_nt: TGTGCCAGCAGCCCCGGGACTAGCGGGAGTAATGAGCAGTTCTTC

cdr3_length: 13
clone_size: .
j_call: TRBJ2-1
v_call: TRBV2
d_call: TRBD2
cdr3_aa: CASRLAGSNLAFF
cdr3_nt: TGTGCCAGCAGGCTAGCGGGATCGAATCTCGCGTTCTTC

cdr3_length: 15
clone_size: .
j_call: TRBJ2-5
v_call: TRBV5-4
d_call: TRBD2
cdr3_aa: CASSLTSATQETQYF
cdr3_nt: TGTGCCAGCAGCCTAACTAGCGCAACCCAAGAGACCCAGTACTTC

cdr3_length: 13
clone_size: .
j_call: TRBJ2-3
v_call: TRBV19
d_call: .
cdr3_aa: CASRELSTDTQYF
cdr3_nt: TGTGCCAGCCGGGAGCTAAGCACAGATACGCAGTATTTT

cdr3_length: 13
clone_size: .
j_call: TRBJ2-3
v_call: TRBV5-1
d_call: .
cdr3_aa: CASSLELKDTQYF
cdr3_nt: TGCGCCAGCAGCTTGGAGCTTAAAGATACGCAGTATTTT

cdr3_length: 14
clone_size: .
j_call: TRBJ2-7
v_call: TRBV9
d_call: .
cdr3_aa: CASSVGGGAYEQYF
cdr3_nt: TGTGCCAGCAGCGTAGGTGGAGGGGCATACGAGCAGTACTTC

cdr3_length: 15
clone_size: .
j_call: TRBJ1-2
v_call: TRBV6-5
d_call: TRBD1
cdr3_aa: CASSYSGQGSYGYTF
cdr3_nt: TGTGCCAGCAGTTACTCGGGACAGGGAAGCTATGGCTACACCTTC

cdr3_length: 15
clone_size: .
j_call: TRBJ2-1
v_call: TRBV9
d_call: TRBD2
cdr3_aa: CASSVASGAYNEQFF
cdr3_nt: TGTGCCAGCAGCGTAGCTAGCGGAGCCTACAATGAGCAGTTCTTC

cdr3_length: 12
clone_size: .
j_call: TRBJ1-2
v_call: TRBV29-1
d_call: .
cdr3_aa: CSVEGLHLGYTF
cdr3_nt: TGCAGCGTTGAAGGGCTTCATCTTGGCTACACCTTC

cdr3_length: 16
clone_size: .
j_call: TRBJ2-3
v_call: TRBV5-6
d_call: .
cdr3_aa: CASSLLAGASTDTQYF
cdr3_nt: TGTGCCAGCAGCTTGCTTGCAGGGGCAAGCACAGATACGCAGTATTTT

cdr3_length: 14
clone_size: once
j_call: TRBJ1-5
v_call: TRBV6-5
d_call: .
cdr3_aa: CASSYSGSDQPQHF
cdr3_nt: TGTGCCAGCAGTTACTCGGGGTCTGATCAGCCCCAGCATTTT

cdr3_length: 15
clone_size: .
j_call: TRBJ2-3
v_call: TRBV21-1
d_call: .
cdr3_aa: CASSRGQARTDTQYF
cdr3_nt: TGTGCCAGCAGCAGAGGACAGGCCCGCACAGATACGCAGTATTTT

cdr3_length: 14
clone_size: few
j_call: TRBJ2-2
v_call: TRBV6-1
d_call: .
cdr3_aa: CASRVSGPGGELFF
cdr3_nt: TGTGCCAGCAGGGTTAGCGGCCCAGGCGGGGAGCTGTTTTTT

cdr3_length: 16
clone_size: .
j_call: TRBJ2-1
v_call: TRBV28
d_call: TRBD2
cdr3_aa: CASSSFASGVNNEQFF
cdr3_nt: TGTGCCAGCAGTTCCTTCGCTAGCGGGGTAAACAATGAGCAGTTCTTC

cdr3_length: 13
clone_size: .
j_call: TRBJ1-4
v_call: TRBV5-1
d_call: .
cdr3_aa: CASSPETAEKLFF
cdr3_nt: TGCGCCAGCAGCCCCGAGACAGCCGAAAAACTGTTTTTT

cdr3_length: 15
clone_size: .
j_call: TRBJ2-2
v_call: TRBV7-2
d_call: .
cdr3_aa: CASSPVVGETGELFF
cdr3_nt: TGTGCCAGCAGCCCCGTAGTTGGGGAAACCGGGGAGCTGTTTTTT

cdr3_length: 13
clone_size: .
j_call: TRBJ2-5
v_call: TRBV11-2
d_call: TRBD1
cdr3_aa: CASRVTGQETQYF
cdr3_nt: TGTGCCAGCAGGGTGACAGGGCAAGAGACCCAGTACTTC

cdr3_length: 15
clone_size: .
j_call: TRBJ1-5
v_call: TRBV2
d_call: .
cdr3_aa: CASTPFGGPDQPQHF
cdr3_nt: TGTGCCAGCACTCCCTTTGGGGGGCCGGATCAGCCCCAGCATTTT

cdr3_length: 15
clone_size: .
j_call: TRBJ2-5
v_call: TRBV5-1
d_call: .
cdr3_aa: CASSLGPTSLETQYF
cdr3_nt: TGCGCCAGCAGCTTGGGGCCGACTAGTTTGGAGACCCAGTACTTC

cdr3_length: 17
clone_size: .
j_call: TRBJ2-2
v_call: TRBV6-1
d_call: .
cdr3_aa: CASSEWAGATNTGELFF
cdr3_nt: TGTGCCAGCAGTGAATGGGCAGGGGCTACGAACACCGGGGAGCTGTTTTTT

cdr3_length: 15
clone_size: .
j_call: TRBJ2-7
v_call: TRBV28
d_call: TRBD1
cdr3_aa: CASSFWGQSSYEQYF
cdr3_nt: TGTGCCAGCAGTTTCTGGGGACAGAGCTCCTACGAGCAGTACTTC